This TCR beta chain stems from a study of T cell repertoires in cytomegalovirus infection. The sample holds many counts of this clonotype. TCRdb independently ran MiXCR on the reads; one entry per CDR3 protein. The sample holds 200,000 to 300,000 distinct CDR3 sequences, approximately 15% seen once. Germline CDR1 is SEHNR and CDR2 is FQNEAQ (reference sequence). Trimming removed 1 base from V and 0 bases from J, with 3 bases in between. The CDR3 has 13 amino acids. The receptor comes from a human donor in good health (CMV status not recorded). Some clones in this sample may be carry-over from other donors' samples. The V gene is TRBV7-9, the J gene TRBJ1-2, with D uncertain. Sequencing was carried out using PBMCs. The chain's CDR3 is CASSLETNYGYTF. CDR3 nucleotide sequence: TGTGCCAGCAGCTTAGAAACTAACTATGGCTACACCTTC.